The present T cell receptor (beta chain) was sequenced within a study of blood T cells in healthy people across ages. General study findings and limits: TCR beta diversity, measured per million T cells, fell in a roughly linear way with age.

Using a J-beta primer mix together with a sample-barcoded 5' primer, a second PCR was run for about 6 to 12 cycles. TCRdb redid the calling of the 5' RACE reads with MiXCR, one entry per CDR3 protein. The sample has some 1.5 million distinct CDR3 sequences, 25% to 30% seen once; the top ten hold roughly 8.2%. The germline V gene has CDR1 MNHEY and CDR2 SVGEGT. The trim removed 4 bases at V and 1 base at J, leaving 13 bases unmatched. This CDR3 is built from 20 residues. About this clonotype: The antigen is undetermined.

The sequencing sample was made of blood. The chain couples TRBV6-2 or TRBV6-3 to TRBJ2-1, with TRBD2 identical over 13 bases. The clonotype comes from a woman in her thirties in good health. In DNA, the CDR3 is TGTGCCAGCAGTTCCATCAATACTAGCGGGAGGGATAGGTCCTACAATGAGCAGTTCTTC. Translating gives CASSSINTSGRDRSYNEQFF.